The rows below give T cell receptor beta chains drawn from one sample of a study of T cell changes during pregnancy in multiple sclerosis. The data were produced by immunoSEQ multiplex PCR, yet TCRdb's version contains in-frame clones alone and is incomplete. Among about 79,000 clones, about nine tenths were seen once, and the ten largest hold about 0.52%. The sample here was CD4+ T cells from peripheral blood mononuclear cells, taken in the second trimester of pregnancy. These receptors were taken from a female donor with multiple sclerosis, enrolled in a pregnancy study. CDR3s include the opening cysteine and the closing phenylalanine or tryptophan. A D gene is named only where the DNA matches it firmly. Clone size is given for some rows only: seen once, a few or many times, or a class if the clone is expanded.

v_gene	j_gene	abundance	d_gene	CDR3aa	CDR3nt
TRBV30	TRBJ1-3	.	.	CAWSPNLRTPSGNTIYF	TGTGCCTGGAGCCCTAACCTGCGGACACCGTCGGGAAACACCATATATTTT
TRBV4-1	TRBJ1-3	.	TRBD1	CASSAPGTGREWGGNTIYF	TGCGCCAGCAGCGCCCCCGGGACAGGGAGAGAGTGGGGGGGAAACACCATATATTTT
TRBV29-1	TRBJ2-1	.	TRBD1	CSVEIDRGQNEQFF	TGCAGCGTTGAAATCGACAGGGGGCAGAATGAGCAGTTCTTC
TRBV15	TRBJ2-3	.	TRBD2	CATSSDLAGASTDTQYF	TGTGCCACCAGTTCCGATTTAGCGGGGGCATCCACAGATACGCAGTATTTT
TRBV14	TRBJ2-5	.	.	CASSPTQETQYF	TGTGCCAGCAGCCCTACCCAAGAGACCCAGTACTTC
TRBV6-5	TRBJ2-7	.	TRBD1	CASRPTGAPYKEQYF	TGTGCCAGCAGACCAACAGGGGCCCCGTATAAAGAGCAGTACTTC
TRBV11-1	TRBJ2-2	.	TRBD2	CASSASSGGPNTGELFF	TGTGCCAGCAGCGCATCTAGCGGGGGCCCGAACACCGGGGAGCTGTTTTTT
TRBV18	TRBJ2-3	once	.	CASSPLLKRLSSTDTQYF	TGTGCCAGCTCACCACTTCTGAAGCGGCTGTCTAGCACAGATACGCAGTATTTT
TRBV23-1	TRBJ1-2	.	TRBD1	CASSARTTTGELDYGYTF	TGCGCCAGCAGTGCCAGAACTACGACAGGGGAATTGGACTATGGCTACACCTTC
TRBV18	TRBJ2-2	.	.	CASSRESGELFF	TGTGCCAGCTCACGGGAGTCCGGGGAGCTGTTTTTT
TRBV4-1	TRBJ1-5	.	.	CASSARSGGQPQHF	TGCGCCAGCAGCGCAAGGTCCGGGGGACAGCCCCAGCATTTT